This T cell receptor beta chain was observed in a study of blood T cell repertoires in COVID-19. Only in-frame clones appear in the TCRdb table, and some are missing; sequencing was by immunoSEQ multiplex PCR. This repertoire shows some 350,000 clones, roughly 90% found once; its top ten account for less than 3.5%. Germline V gene data show CDR1 as MGHDK and CDR2 as SYGVNS. V was cut by 8 bases and J by 6 bases, with 13 bases left in between. The CDR3 runs to 12 residues. Patients from Seattle were sampled longitudinally, starting during active infection. This TCR came from a woman under 40 with COVID-19, enrolled during active disease. The chain uses TRBV25-1 and TRBJ1-1; no firm D call. Material: peripheral blood. CDR3 bases: TGTGCCAGCGGGAGAAGTACGGCTGAAGCTTTCTTT. Amino acids: CASGRSTAEAFF.